This TCR beta chain was recorded in a study of blood T cell repertoires in COVID-19. Overall study context: Donors in the United States, Italy and Spain gave samples during acute or convalescent COVID-19. Sources were T cells, B-cell-depleted T cells, or PBMCs; the material itself was cDNA or gDNA.

This clone showed up just once. Original processing methods: Estimation of nucleated cell counts relied on the amplification of reference gene primers. Sequencing used immunoSEQ multiplex PCR; TCRdb keeps in-frame clones, though not all of them. V and J calls and clone size are copied from that table; D and trimming were computed from the DNA. The sample contains about 130,000 clones, over 75% of which appear only once. V was cut by 1 base and J by 4 bases, with 14 bases left in between. Germline assignment: CDR1 LNHDA and CDR2 SQIVND (reference sequence). The length of the CDR3 is 16 residues. This receptor was identified in a woman aged 55-70 years with acute or convalescent COVID-19. What was sequenced was peripheral blood. The rearrangement joins TRBV19 to TRBJ2-1; D may be TRBD1 (7 bases). The CDR3, as DNA: TGTGCCAGTAGTATAGTGGAGGGGGCAGGATACAATGAGCAGTTCTTC. Its translation: CASSIVEGAGYNEQFF.